These 27 T cell receptor beta chains were all obtained from the same sample, sequenced in a study of T-cell reconstitution after alpha-beta-depleted transplantation in children. Unique molecular identifiers were used to barcode this TCRbeta library. TCRdb recomputed calls from the PCR reads with MiXCR, one row per CDR3 protein. The sample holds 350,000 to 500,000 distinct CDR3 sequences, about 40% seen once. The sequencing here drew on PBMCs, taken before TCRalphabeta/CD19-depleted stem cell transplant. Receptors originate from a girl between 2 and 10 years old with aplastic anemia, due to receive a stem cell transplant.

This clonotype has a count of ten or more. This rearrangement joins TRBV5-1 to TRBJ2-3; unclear D gene. V lost 4 bases and J 5 bases, leaving 14 bases between the germline ends. Germline V lookup: CDR1 SGHRS, CDR2 YFSETQ. The CDR3 extends over 14 amino acids. The CDR3 reads CASSGGNGLDTQYF. The CDR3 DNA reads as TGCGCCAGCAGCGGTGGGAACGGTTTAGATACGCAGTATTTT.

V is TRBV28 and J is TRBJ2-7; possible D gene TRBD2, 5 bases. Trimming took off 3 bases at V and 2 bases at J, with 8 bases between the two ends. CDR1 is MDHEN, CDR2 SYDVKM, per germline. The CDR3 is 13 residues long. CDR3 amino acids: CASSLRVTYEQYF. The CDR3 DNA reads as TGTGCCAGCAGTTTGCGGGTTACCTACGAGCAGTACTTC.

There are many counts of this clonotype. V usage is TRBV19 and J usage is TRBJ2-7, with TRBD1 matching over 8 bases. With 11 bases clipped from V and 6 bases from J, the junction kept 15 bases outside the gene matches. CDR3 length: 14 amino acids. Germline loops: CDR1 LNHDA, CDR2 SQIVND (reference sequence). CDR3 region: CAGKTNRGSSEQYF. The CDR3 nucleotides read TGTGCCGGCAAGACCAACAGGGGGTCGTCCGAGCAGTACTTC.

The chain links TRBV2 to TRBJ2-1; possible D gene TRBD2, 5 bases. Germline values: CDR1 SNHLY, CDR2 FYNNEI. Trimming pared 4 bases from V and 8 bases from J, leaving 18 bases between. The CDR3 runs 15 residues. The CDR3 nucleotides are TGTGCCAGCAGTGTGGACGGGGTGGACTTTGATGAGCAGTTCTTC. Its protein product is CASSVDGVDFDEQFF.

This clonotype was detected many times. The chain is built from TRBV5-1 and TRBJ2-1; 8 nucleotides match TRBD2. Germline CDR1 reads SGHRS; CDR2 reads YFSETQ. There are 16 residues in the CDR3. Trimming removed 2 bases from V and 3 bases from J; junction bases left unmatched: 7. The CDR3 here is CASSFTTGGRYNEQFF. DNA for the CDR3: TGCGCCAGCAGCTTCACCACGGGAGGGCGCTACAATGAGCAGTTCTTC. The full variable domain, completed using reference TRBV5-1 and TRBJ2-1, is KAGVTQTPRYLIKTRGQQVTLSCSPISGHRSVSWYQQTPGQGLQFLFEYFSETQRNKGNFPGRFSGRQFSNSRSEMNVSTLELGDSALYLCASSFTTGGRYNEQFFGPGTRLTVL.

The chain couples TRBV5-1 to TRBJ2-2, with a weak D call TRBD1 (6 bases). From germline, CDR1 is SGHRS and CDR2 YFSETQ. The V end was cut by 4 bases, the J end by 4 bases, with 11 bases between. The CDR3 contains 14 residues. CDR3 sequence: CASSPRQVTGELFF. The CDR3 DNA is TGCGCCAGCAGCCCCCGACAGGTCACCGGGGAGCTGTTTTTT.

This clonotype was recorded a few times. V and J are TRBV20-1 and TRBJ2-2; no definite D call. This CDR3 is built from 12 residues. Trimming left V 5 bases short and J 5 bases short, with 9 bases between. The germline gives CDR1 DFQATT, CDR2 SNEGSKA (reference sequence). The CDR3, as DNA: TGCAGTGCTCCCAAGCTAACCGGGGAGCTGTTTTTT. It encodes CSAPKLTGELFF.

The chain carries TRBV7-3 and TRBJ2-7, with TRBD2 matching 7 bases. Germline values: CDR1 SGHTA, CDR2 FQGTGA. With 5 bases clipped from V and 4 bases from J, the junction kept 8 bases outside the gene matches. This CDR3 has 14 residues. The CDR3 DNA is TGTGCCAGCAGCCCCTGGGAGGGTTCGTACGAGCAGTACTTC. Translation: CASSPWEGSYEQYF.

The table lists this clonotype with many counts. CDR3 in amino acids: CASSLGRQGGEQYF. DNA of the CDR3: TGCGCCAGCAGCTTGGGTCGGCAGGGGGGCGAGCAGTACTTC. The genes are TRBV5-1 and TRBJ2-7; D is perhaps TRBD1 (7 bases). This CDR3 spans 14 amino acids. The V gene lost 0 bases and the J gene lost 6 bases, with 13 bases spanning the gap. Looked up from germline, CDR1 is SGHRS and CDR2 is YFSETQ.

The chain links TRBV12-3 or TRBV12-4 to TRBJ1-1; a weak D match, TRBD1 (6 bases). Deletions cut 3 bases from V and 2 bases from J, with 10 bases between. The CDR3 consists of 14 residues. In nucleotides, the CDR3 is TGTGCCAGCAGTTTGCGACAGGACAACACTGAAGCTTTCTTT. Amino acids: CASSLRQDNTEAFF.

The chain uses TRBV6-1 and TRBJ2-7, with 10 positions matching TRBD1. The CDR3 loop spans 18 amino acids. CDR1 and CDR2 (germline): MNHNS, SASEGT. With 7 bases clipped from V and 4 bases from J, the junction kept 19 bases outside the gene matches. CDR3 DNA sequence: TGTGCCAGCACCAGACACGGAACCAGGACAGGGGGGTCGTACGAGCAGTACTTC. Translated: CASTRHGTRTGGSYEQYF.

The rearrangement links TRBV5-5 to TRBJ2-5; the D is unclear. This CDR3 is 13 amino acids long. V lost 4 bases and J 0 bases, leaving 7 bases between the germline ends. Germline-derived CDR1 and CDR2 are SGHKS and YYEKEE (reference sequence). CDR3 in DNA: TGTGCCAGCAGCAACAAGTACCAAGAGACCCAGTACTTC. Its translation is CASSNKYQETQYF.

In its sample, this clonotype was seen many times. The chain couples TRBV5-6 to TRBJ1-1, with D perhaps TRBD1 (6 bases). The ends were cut back, 0 bases at V and 3 bases at J, with 6 bases in the middle. The CDR3 length is 13 residues. The germline gives CDR1 SGHDT, CDR2 YYEEEE. CDR3 in DNA: TGTGCCAGCAGCTTGGACAGGGACACTGAAGCTTTCTTT. Amino acid sequence: CASSLDRDTEAFF.

The chain recombines TRBV29-1 with TRBJ2-2; D may match TRBD1 or TRBD2 (6 bases each). Germline CDR1 SQVTM, CDR2 ANQGSEA. The CDR3 contains 14 residues. The V end was cut by 7 bases, the J end by 0 bases, with 12 bases between. This chain's CDR3 is CSGWGAANTGELFF. The DNA for the CDR3 is TGCAGCGGGTGGGGGGCCGCGAACACCGGGGAGCTGTTTTTT.

This chain joins TRBV20-1 and TRBJ2-7; unclear D gene. This CDR3 spans 13 amino acids. CDR1 is DFQATT, CDR2 SNEGSKA, per germline (reference sequence). V dropped 3 bases and J dropped 4 bases, with 13 bases sitting between them. CDR3 residues: CSARDVYPYEQYF. Written as DNA, the CDR3 is TGCAGTGCTAGGGACGTCTATCCGTACGAGCAGTACTTC.

This clonotype was recorded a few times. The chain uses TRBV7-2 and TRBJ2-2; 9 bases agree with TRBD1. The length of the CDR3 is 16 residues. Per the germline V gene, CDR1 is SGHTA and CDR2 is FQGNSA. The ends lost 5 bases at V and 4 bases at J; junction bases unmatched: 8. The DNA of the CDR3 is TGTGCCAGCAGCCATCTCGGGACAGGGAGCACCGGGGAGCTGTTTTTT. This sequence encodes CASSHLGTGSTGELFF.

The V and J genes are TRBV18 and TRBJ2-1; the D is unclear. V lost 2 bases to trimming and J lost 0 bases, with 5 bases between them. Germline CDR1 reads KGHSH; CDR2 reads LQKENI. The CDR3 loop spans 14 amino acids. The CDR3 bases are TGTGCCAGCTCACCAGAGAGCTCCTACAATGAGCAGTTCTTC. Translating gives CASSPESSYNEQFF.

The chain is built from TRBV18 and TRBJ1-4, with D possibly matching TRBD1 (5 bases). The V gene lost 0 bases and the J gene lost 7 bases, with 18 bases spanning the gap. Germline lookup yields CDR1 KGHSH and CDR2 LQKENI. The CDR3 is made up of 17 amino acids. The CDR3 sequence: CASSPPGRATQGEKLFF. The DNA of the CDR3 is TGTGCCAGCTCACCACCGGGCAGGGCTACACAAGGTGAAAAACTGTTTTTT. The complete variable domain, with remaining parts taken from reference TRBV18 and TRBJ1-4, reads NAGVMQNPRHLVRRRGQEARLRCSPMKGHSHVYWYRQLPEEGLKFMVYLQKENIIDESGMPKERFSAEFPKEGPSILRIQQVVRGDSAAYFCASSPPGRATQGEKLFFGSGTQLSVL.

This clonotype came up many times. The chain has TRBV7-3 and TRBJ2-2; no clear D. This CDR3 region has 14 residues. V was trimmed by 4 bases and J by 4 bases, leaving 10 bases between them. Germline CDR1 SGHTA, CDR2 FQGTGA. The CDR3 reads CASSSSVGTGELFF. CDR3 nucleotides: TGTGCCAGCAGCTCCTCGGTAGGCACCGGGGAGCTGTTTTTT. Combining the CDR3 with reference TRBV7-3 and TRBJ2-2 gives the whole variable domain GAGVSQTPSNKVTEKGKYVELRCDPISGHTALYWYRQSLGQGPEFLIYFQGTGAADDSGLPNDRFFAVRPEGSVSTLKIQRTERGDSAVYLCASSSSVGTGELFFGEGSRLTVL.

The chain employs TRBV12-3 or TRBV12-4 and TRBJ2-5; D is unclear. V was clipped by 5 bases and J by 4 bases, with 11 bases between them. The CDR3 consists of 13 residues. The CDR3 is CASSAVQRETQYF. The DNA of the CDR3 is TGTGCCAGCAGTGCCGTCCAGAGAGAGACCCAGTACTTC.

This clonotype was counted a few times. V gene TRBV6-1 combines with J gene TRBJ2-7, with D perhaps TRBD1 or TRBD2 (5 bases each). Germline V gene sequence: CDR1 MNHNS, CDR2 SASEGT. The germline V and J ends were trimmed by 6 bases and 0 bases, with 15 bases remaining between them. This CDR3 spans 15 amino acids. The CDR3 bases are TGTGCCAGCAGATGGGACGAAAAGAGCTCCTACGAGCAGTACTTC. Its translation is CASRWDEKSSYEQYF.

This clonotype has at least ten counts. This chain links TRBV5-1 with TRBJ1-1; TRBD1 might be the D (6 bases). The V and J ends lost 4 bases and 1 base respectively, with 14 bases between them. CDR3 length: 15 residues. The germline V gene has CDR1 SGHRS and CDR2 YFSETQ. In DNA form, the CDR3 reads TGCGCCAGCAGCCTTAACTGGGGGGCGAACACTGAAGCTTTCTTT. It is translated as CASSLNWGANTEAFF. The variable domain in full, with the rest retrieved from reference TRBV5-1 and TRBJ1-1, is KAGVTQTPRYLIKTRGQQVTLSCSPISGHRSVSWYQQTPGQGLQFLFEYFSETQRNKGNFPGRFSGRQFSNSRSEMNVSTLELGDSALYLCASSLNWGANTEAFFGQGTRLTVV.

The chain employs TRBV20-1 and TRBJ2-3, with 12 bases matching TRBD1. The CDR3 spans 18 residues. V trimming: 2 bases; J trimming: 2 bases; junction bases outside the gene matches: 11. From germline, CDR1 is DFQATT and CDR2 SNEGSKA (reference sequence). The DNA of the CDR3 is TGCAGTGCTAGATTGCCTGCCGGGACAGGGGGCCTCACAGATACGCAGTATTTT. Protein: CSARLPAGTGGLTDTQYF.

The chain links TRBV20-1 to TRBJ2-3, with 10 bases identical to TRBD2. Unmatched junction bases numbered 7, after V lost 2 bases and J lost 5 bases. CDR1 and CDR2 (germline): DFQATT, SNEGSKA (reference sequence). CDR3 length: 15 amino acids. As DNA, the CDR3 is TGCAGTGCTAGACCGGGACTAGCGAGGGGAGATACGCAGTATTTT. Its protein is CSARPGLARGDTQYF.

This clonotype was recorded many times. This chain links TRBV18 with TRBJ2-7; maybe TRBD1 (5 bases). The CDR3 is 13 residues long. Trimming shortened V by 3 bases and J by 7 bases, and 13 bases separated the two germline ends. Germline CDR1 is KGHSH and CDR2 is LQKENI. The CDR3 protein is CASSPTQATEQYF. The CDR3 DNA reads as TGTGCCAGCTCACCGACACAGGCCACGGAGCAGTACTTC. Based on the CDR3 plus reference TRBV18 and TRBJ2-7, the full variable domain is NAGVMQNPRHLVRRRGQEARLRCSPMKGHSHVYWYRQLPEEGLKFMVYLQKENIIDESGMPKERFSAEFPKEGPSILRIQQVVRGDSAAYFCASSPTQATEQYFGPGTRLTVT.

This clonotype was counted a few times. This chain joins TRBV12-3 or TRBV12-4 and TRBJ1-6; the match to TRBD1 covers 8 bases. J lost 7 bases, V lost 5 bases, and 13 bases had no gene match. This CDR3 is built from 17 residues. The CDR3 coding sequence is TGTGCCAGCAGTACCAGCTTGGACAGGGAAGAAAATTCACCCCTCCACTTT. Translated: CASSTSLDREENSPLHF.

The sample holds many counts of this clonotype. This chain links TRBV20-1 with TRBJ1-4; no clear D. V was trimmed by 3 bases and J by 5 bases, leaving 10 bases between them. The CDR3 runs to 13 residues. The germline V gene encodes CDR1 DFQATT and CDR2 SNEGSKA (reference sequence). DNA of the CDR3: TGCAGTGCTAGTCCCCAGCGGAATGAAAAACTGTTTTTT. It translates to CSASPQRNEKLFF.